What follows are 17 T cell receptor beta chains derived from one specimen sequenced in a study of blood T cell repertoires in COVID-19. Only in-frame clones appear in the TCRdb table, and some are missing; sequencing was by immunoSEQ multiplex PCR. The sample carries some 260,000 clones, around 88% recorded once. The sequenced sample was peripheral blood. The receptors were sampled from a woman in her 30s with COVID-19, enrolled during active disease.

The rearrangement joins TRBV27 to TRBJ1-6; possible D gene TRBD1, 5 bases. Germline CDR1 and CDR2: MNHEY and SMNVEV (reference sequence). V was cut by 7 bases and J by 5 bases, with 15 bases left in between. The CDR3 has 15 residues. The CDR3: CASKVAGLNNSPLHF. The DNA for the CDR3 is TGTGCCAGCAAGGTGGCAGGGTTGAATAATTCACCCCTCCACTTT.

This clone was counted once. This rearrangement joins TRBV28 to TRBJ2-7; 8 bases are shared with TRBD1. Germline trimming cut 5 bases from V and 6 bases from J; bases unmatched to any gene: 12. CDR3 length: 15 amino acids. CDR1 is MDHEN, CDR2 SYDVKM, per germline. Here the CDR3 reads CASSTGTGLSGEQYF. The CDR3, as DNA: TGTGCCAGCAGTACCGGGACAGGACTGAGTGGCGAGCAGTACTTC.

The V and J genes are TRBV28 and TRBJ1-1; no definite D call. There are 14 residues in the CDR3. Trimming shortened V by 2 bases and J by 2 bases, and 9 bases separated the two germline ends. In germline, CDR1 is MDHEN, CDR2 SYDVKM. CDR3 amino acids: CASSLHRANTEAFF. The CDR3 coding sequence is TGTGCCAGCAGTTTACACAGAGCCAACACTGAAGCTTTCTTT. The full variable domain, its missing parts supplied by reference TRBV28 and TRBJ1-1, is DVKVTQSSRYLVKRTGEKVFLECVQDMDHENMFWYRQDPGLGLRLIYFSYDVKMKEKGDIPEGYSVSREKKERFSLILESASTNQTSMYLCASSLHRANTEAFFGQGTRLTVV.

This chain uses TRBV2 with TRBJ2-7, with D perhaps matching TRBD1 (6 bases). Germline CDR1 reads SNHLY; CDR2 reads FYNNEI. Trimming pared 1 base from V and 2 bases from J, leaving 6 bases between. CDR3 size: 13 residues. In nucleotides, the CDR3 is TGTGCCAGCAGTGAAGGGACAGCCTACGAGCAGTACTTC. Encoded protein: CASSEGTAYEQYF.

This clone was recorded once. This chain connects TRBV28 to TRBJ2-7; 12 bases are shared with TRBD1. The V gene end was trimmed by 1 base and the J gene end by 3 bases; junction bases not matched to a gene: 4. Germline CDR1 and CDR2: MDHEN and SYDVKM. The CDR3 totals 16 residues. CDR3 loop: CASSLSRDRGLYEQYF. The CDR3 DNA reads TGTGCCAGCAGTTTATCCCGGGACAGGGGGCTCTACGAGCAGTACTTC.

The V call is TRBV27, the J call TRBJ2-1; no clear D gene. Germline CDR1 is MNHEY and CDR2 is SMNVEV (reference sequence). With 2 bases removed from V and 3 bases from J, the gap between germline ends came to 11 bases. The CDR3 totals 15 residues. Here the CDR3 DNA reads TGTGCCAGCAGTTTAAGCGACCGAGACTACAATGAGCAGTTCTTC. Protein product: CASSLSDRDYNEQFF.

The chain is built from TRBV18 and TRBJ1-6, with 10 positions matching TRBD1. Germline CDR1 reads KGHSH; CDR2 reads LQKENI. There are 15 residues in the CDR3. Germline trimming cut 5 bases from V and 6 bases from J; bases unmatched to any gene: 4. The CDR3 coding sequence is TGTGCCAGCTCAGGACAGGGGGACGGTAATTCACCCCTCCACTTT. Residues: CASSGQGDGNSPLHF.

The chain couples TRBV6-1 to TRBJ1-1; D not resolved. CDR1 and CDR2 (germline): MNHNS, SASEGT. The CDR3 consists of 14 residues. Trimming removed 3 bases at V and 3 bases at J, with 11 bases between. The CDR3: CASSDGAFYTEAFF. In DNA form, the CDR3 reads TGTGCCAGCAGTGATGGAGCGTTTTACACTGAAGCTTTCTTT.

The rearrangement uses TRBV2 and TRBJ2-1; no definite D call. CDR1 is SNHLY, CDR2 FYNNEI, per germline. Trimming removed 4 bases at V and 5 bases at J, with 6 bases between. The CDR3 consists of 12 residues. The chain's CDR3 is CASSVRDNEQFF. The CDR3 DNA sequence: TGTGCCAGCAGTGTCCGGGACAATGAGCAGTTCTTC. Combining the CDR3 with reference TRBV2 and TRBJ2-1 gives the whole variable domain EPEVTQTPSHQVTQMGQEVILRCVPISNHLYFYWYRQILGQKVEFLVSFYNNEISEKSEIFDDQFSVERPDGSNFTLKIRSTKLEDSAMYFCASSVRDNEQFFGPGTRLTVL.

This chain links TRBV9 with TRBJ2-1; 10 nucleotides align to TRBD2. The CDR3 has 15 amino acids. Germline values: CDR1 SGDLS, CDR2 YYNGEE. Germline trimming cut 5 bases from V and 9 bases from J; bases unmatched to any gene: 11. CDR3 amino acids: CASRQLAGYEGEQFF. The CDR3 bases are TGTGCCAGCAGGCAACTAGCGGGGTACGAGGGTGAGCAGTTCTTC.

This clone was seen a handful of times. The chain combines TRBV24-1 with TRBJ1-2; tentative D call: TRBD1 (6 bases). The CDR3 runs to 14 residues. Trimming took off 4 bases at V and 5 bases at J, with 13 bases between the two ends. Germline V gives CDR1 KGHDR, CDR2 SFDVKD. CDR3 sequence: CATSEAGEWYGYTF. CDR3 coding DNA: TGTGCCACCAGTGAGGCAGGGGAGTGGTATGGCTACACCTTC.

This sequence joins TRBV5-8 and TRBJ2-5, with 10 bases fitting TRBD1. The V gene's germline CDR1 is SGHTS and CDR2 YDEGEE. This CDR3 is built from 15 residues. V gave up 2 bases and J gave up 5 bases; unmatched junction bases: 6. The CDR3 protein is CASSFRQGAMETQYF. The CDR3 DNA reads as TGTGCCAGCAGCTTTCGACAGGGGGCAATGGAGACCCAGTACTTC.

The chain uses TRBV4-3 and TRBJ1-3; D not certain. The CDR3 is 13 residues long. The germline V gene has CDR1 LGHNA and CDR2 YSLEER. The V end lost 1 base, the J end lost 3 bases, and 4 bases lay between the germline ends. Written as DNA, the CDR3 is TGCGCCAGCAGCCAAGTTTATGGAAACACCATATATTTT. Amino acids: CASSQVYGNTIYF.

This chain joins TRBV11-3 and TRBJ1-6; possibly TRBD1 for D (6 bases). V lost 0 bases and J lost 5, with 11 bases in between. The CDR3 contains 16 residues. Germline V gives CDR1 SGHNT, CDR2 YENEEA. CDR3 DNA: TGTGCCAGCAGCTTAGAGGCAGGGGCGAATAATTCACCCCTCCACTTT. Translation: CASSLEAGANNSPLHF.

CDR3 bases: TGTGCCAGCAGCCCCGGAAGGGGGCAGTCAGAGACCCAGTACTTC. Amino acid sequence: CASSPGRGQSETQYF. The V and J genes are TRBV11-3 and TRBJ2-5; 7 bases map to TRBD1. The CDR3 covers 15 residues. Germline CDR1 and CDR2: SGHNT and YENEEA. J gave up 4 bases and V 5 bases, and 10 bases lay outside the gene matches.

This clone was recorded once. Compared with germline, one end of the junction differs, possibly owing to a read error. DNA of the CDR3: TGTGCCAACAGCTTATTAGCGGGAGGTCCCAATAATGAGCAGTTCTTC. Translating gives CANSLLAGGPNNEQFF. The chain has TRBV11-3 and TRBJ2-1; 10 bases agree with TRBD2. CDR3 length: 16 amino acids. Looked up from germline, CDR1 is SGHNT and CDR2 is YENEEA. The full variable domain, in which reference TRBV11-3 and TRBJ2-1 provide the parts outside the CDR3, is EAGVVQSPRYKIIEKKQPVAFWCNPISGHNTLYWYLQNLGQGPELLIRYENEEAVDDSQLPKDRFSAERLKGVDSTLKIQPAELGDSAVYLCANSLLAGGPNNEQFFGPGTRLTVL.

The count of this clone is one. The chain is built from TRBV30 and TRBJ2-1, with D possibly being TRBD2 (6 bases). The CDR3 covers 16 residues. The V end lost 1 base, the J end lost 9 bases, and 22 bases lay between the germline ends. Germline V gene data show CDR1 as GTSNPN and CDR2 as SVGIG (reference sequence). The CDR3 coding sequence is TGTGCCTGGAGTGCCTTGACTAGTTACACAGGCGGTGAGCAGTTCTTC. It is translated as CAWSALTSYTGGEQFF.